One and the same sample provided the 12 T cell receptor beta chains below, sequenced in a study of OX40 agonist ivuxolimab in advanced cancers. Clones were read by immunoSEQ multiplex PCR, and TCRdb kept only the in-frame ones, dropping some. The table shows approximately 15,000 clones, with about 80% occurring only once. Sequenced here: CD4+ or CD8+ T cells sorted from blood, sampled in a trial of the OX40 agonist ivuxolimab. Every receptor here comes from an adult with an advanced solid tumor such as melanoma, head and neck, liver or kidney cancer.

The chain links TRBV7-8 to TRBJ2-1; D remains ambiguous. CDR1 is SGHVS, CDR2 FQNEAQ, per germline. The length of the CDR3 is 14 residues. The V gene lost 4 bases and the J gene lost 5 bases, with 12 bases spanning the gap. Written as DNA, the CDR3 is TGTGCCAGCAGCTCCTTAGGCCTAGACAATGAGCAGTTCTTC. Translation gives CASSSLGLDNEQFF.

V usage is TRBV6-1 and J usage is TRBJ2-2, with 13 bases aligning to TRBD2. V was pared by 2 bases and J by 6 bases, with 0 bases of the junction left unmatched. Per germline, CDR1 MNHNS and CDR2 SASEGT. The CDR3 contains 15 residues. The CDR3 region is CASSETSGGAGELFF. DNA of the CDR3: TGTGCCAGCAGTGAAACTAGCGGGGGGGCCGGGGAGCTGTTTTTT.

The chain joins TRBV5-1 to TRBJ2-7, with D maybe TRBD2 (5 bases). The CDR3 is made up of 12 amino acids. Per germline, CDR1 SGHRS and CDR2 YFSETQ. Trimming took 0 bases from V and 6 from J, leaving 7 bases between them. The CDR3 is CASSLGGVEQYF. CDR3 sequence (DNA): TGCGCCAGCAGCTTGGGGGGAGTCGAGCAGTACTTC.

The chain has TRBV4-1 and TRBJ2-1; D is perhaps TRBD2 (5 bases). Trimming cost V 3 bases and J 8 bases, with 17 bases left between them. The V gene's germline CDR1 is MGHRA and CDR2 YSYEKL. The CDR3 spans 15 residues. The CDR3 DNA reads as TGCGCCAGCAGCCAGGCCCTAGCCAGGACGCATGAGCAGTTCTTC. This sequence encodes CASSQALARTHEQFF.

The DNA of the CDR3 is TGTGCCAGCAGTGAGTGGACAGGGGCTCCTGGGTATGGCTACACCTTC. Translation gives CASSEWTGAPGYGYTF. This chain links TRBV6-1 with TRBJ1-2; the match to TRBD1 covers 9 bases. V was clipped by 3 bases and J by 5 bases; unmatched bases: 10. The germline V gene has CDR1 MNHNS and CDR2 SASEGT. The CDR3 is made up of 16 amino acids.

V and J are TRBV10-2 and TRBJ2-5; 10 bases align to TRBD2. V trimming: 4 bases; J trimming: 3 bases; junction bases outside the gene matches: 8. The CDR3 has 16 residues. Germline CDR1 reads WSHSY; CDR2 reads SAAADI. Written as DNA, the CDR3 is TGCGCCAGCAGTGCCCCGGCGCTAGCGGGAGAAGAGACCCAGTACTTC. It encodes CASSAPALAGEETQYF.

The chain joins TRBV7-9 to TRBJ1-6, with TRBD1 matching 9 bases. V was pared by 5 bases and J by 5 bases, with 4 bases of the junction left unmatched. Germline V gene sequence: CDR1 SEHNR, CDR2 FQNEAQ (reference sequence). The CDR3 runs 15 residues. CDR3 nucleotides: TGTGCCAGCAGCGGGGACAGGGTGAATAATTCACCCCTCCACTTT. Translation: CASSGDRVNNSPLHF.

The CDR3 DNA reads as TGTGCCAGCAGCCAGGACTCCGCTGTTCCCTACGAGCAGTACTTC. Its translation is CASSQDSAVPYEQYF. The chain links TRBV27 to TRBJ2-7, with D tentatively TRBD2 (5 bases). Trimming shortened V by 6 bases and J by 2 bases, and 17 bases separated the two germline ends. There are 15 residues in the CDR3. CDR1 is MNHEY and CDR2 is SMNVEV in the germline V gene (reference sequence).

The CDR3 region has the DNA TGTGCCAGCAGTTACGGGCAGGGGGTCGGAACCGGGGAGCTGTTTTTT. Its protein is CASSYGQGVGTGELFF. The V and J genes are TRBV6-5 and TRBJ2-2; 7 nucleotides line up with TRBD1. The trim removed 2 bases at V and 5 bases at J, leaving 8 bases unmatched. Germline V gene sequence: CDR1 MNHEY, CDR2 SVGAGI. The CDR3 runs 16 residues.

V gene TRBV5-5 combines with J gene TRBJ1-1, with unresolved D. CDR3 length: 16 amino acids. Trimming cost V 4 bases and J 7 bases, with 23 bases left between them. CDR1 SGHKS and CDR2 YYEKEE come from the germline V gene (reference sequence). In nucleotides, the CDR3 is TGTGCCAGCAGCCCGGACCCTTTGGGGTTAAAAGATGAAGCTTTCTTT. The encoded protein is CASSPDPLGLKDEAFF.

This chain connects TRBV5-1 to TRBJ2-1, with D unresolved. The V and J ends lost 5 bases and 9 bases respectively, with 15 bases between them. Germline V gene sequence: CDR1 SGHRS, CDR2 YFSETQ. This CDR3 has 13 amino acids. Here the CDR3 DNA reads TGCGCCAGCAGTTACACGACGCCGACTGAGCAGTTCTTC. Amino acid sequence: CASSYTTPTEQFF.

V and J are TRBV15 and TRBJ2-5; D is perhaps TRBD2 (5 bases). CDR1 is LNHNV, CDR2 YYDKDF, per germline (reference sequence). V lost 3 bases and J lost 0, with 11 bases in between. The CDR3 runs 15 residues. The CDR3 here is CATSSVSGYQETQYF. Written as DNA, the CDR3 is TGTGCCACCAGCAGTGTAAGCGGATACCAAGAGACCCAGTACTTC. The variable domain in full, completed from reference TRBV15 and TRBJ2-5, reads DAMVIQNPRYQVTQFGKPVTLSCSQTLNHNVMYWYQQKSSQAPKLLFHYYDKDFNNEADTPDNFQSRRPNTSFCFLDIRSPGLGDTAMYLCATSSVSGYQETQYFGPGTRLLVL.